The 22 T cell receptor beta chains below were found in one sample sequenced in a study of CXCR3-negative and CXCR3-positive naive CD8 T cells. Libraries were UMI-labeled 5' RACE TRB cDNA. TCRdb re-called the 5' RACE reads and catalogs CDR3 proteins one per entry, DNA excluded. In all, the sample yields about 130,000 distinct CDR3 sequences. The sequenced sample was naive CXCR3- CD8+ T cells from blood. Subset of the sample: CD45RO-CCR7+CD27+CD95- naive CD8+ T cells lacking CXCR3 (TNR3-). The receptors here all came from a human donor in good health. Some clones in this sample may be carry-over from other donors' samples.

This chain connects TRBV6-5 to TRBJ2-7. Germline CDR1 is MNHEY and CDR2 is SVGAGI. The CDR3 is made up of 13 amino acids. The CDR3 sequence is CASSNSGLYEQYF.

The J gene is TRBJ1-1, the V gene TRBV6-5. This CDR3 has 11 residues. The germline CDR1 and CDR2 sequences are MNHEY and SVGAGI. The CDR3 sequence is CASSYGPEAFF.

The chain has TRBV28 and TRBJ1-5. Germline loops: CDR1 MDHEN, CDR2 SYDVKM. The CDR3 loop spans 15 amino acids. CDR3 loop: CASSPGPRGGQPQHF.

The chain links TRBV29-1 to TRBJ2-7; TCRdb's assignment of TRBD1 cannot be checked, as there is no DNA. The CDR3 runs 12 residues. Per germline, CDR1 SQVTM and CDR2 ANQGSEA. CDR3 region: CSGSQGGYEQYF.

The chain employs TRBV7-6 and TRBJ2-7; TCRdb gives TRBD2 as the D gene, but with no DNA this cannot be confirmed. This CDR3 is built from 11 residues. Germline lookup yields CDR1 SGHVS and CDR2 FNYEAQ. The chain's CDR3 is CASSLASGTDF.

The J gene is TRBJ2-7, the V gene TRBV2; the TCRdb call, TRBD1, lacks DNA for checking. Germline V CDR1 and CDR2: SNHLY, FYNNEI. The CDR3 totals 13 residues. CDR3 loop: CASSDGISYEQYF.

This chain joins TRBV30 and TRBJ1-2; the TCRdb call, TRBD1, lacks DNA for checking. The CDR3 contains 18 residues. The germline gives CDR1 GTSNPN, CDR2 SVGIG (reference sequence). The CDR3: CAWSADSFSLKANYGYTF.

This chain connects TRBV10-3 to TRBJ1-2. The germline gives CDR1 ENHRY, CDR2 SYGVKD. The CDR3 has 13 amino acids. Here the CDR3 reads CAISEGDFYGYTF.

This chain uses TRBV7-8 with TRBJ2-7. CDR1 is SGHVS and CDR2 is FQNEAQ in the germline V gene. The CDR3 is made up of 13 amino acids. CDR3 residues: CASSLRSLYEQYF.

The chain joins TRBV23-1 to TRBJ1-5; there is no DNA to check the TCRdb D call of TRBD1. TRBV23-1 is labeled an ORF, and its function is uncertain. This CDR3 has 15 amino acids. The CDR3 loop is CASSQSGQFCQPQHF.

This chain joins TRBV7-9 and TRBJ2-2. The germline gives CDR1 SEHNR, CDR2 FQNEAQ (reference sequence). This CDR3 comprises 13 residues. The CDR3 sequence: CASSQFNTGELFF.

The chain combines TRBV20-1 with TRBJ2-7; TCRdb reports TRBD1, a call that lacks DNA to check it against. This CDR3 is built from 15 residues. Per germline, CDR1 DFQATT and CDR2 SNEGSKA (reference sequence). CDR3 sequence: CSAPGQDSPFYEQYF.

The chain combines TRBV29-1 with TRBJ2-1; TCRdb designates TRBD1, a call that cannot be tested without DNA. This CDR3 is 15 amino acids long. Per germline, CDR1 SQVTM and CDR2 ANQGSEA. CDR3 sequence reads: CSLERAGSSYNEQFF.

The rearrangement links TRBV20-1 to TRBJ2-7; TCRdb's D call of TRBD2 is untestable without DNA. Germline V CDR1 and CDR2: DFQATT, SNEGSKA (reference sequence). This CDR3 contains 13 residues. The CDR3 here is CSAKTSGTYEQYF.

The genes are TRBV7-9 and TRBJ1-1. The CDR3 sequence is 12 residues long. From germline, CDR1 is SEHNR and CDR2 FQNEAQ (reference sequence). CDR3 in amino acids: CASSPVAEEAFF.

J is TRBJ2-7 and V is TRBV7-3; TCRdb outputs TRBD1, but without DNA this stays unchecked. The germline V gene has CDR1 SGHTA and CDR2 FQGTGA. The CDR3 is 14 amino acids. CDR3 protein: CASSYGGSKDEQYF.

This chain uses TRBV30 with TRBJ1-4; with no DNA, the TCRdb D assignment of TRBD1 cannot be verified. From germline, CDR1 is GTSNPN and CDR2 SVGIG (reference sequence). This CDR3 is built from 15 residues. This CDR3 reads CAWKNRAKVGEKLFF.

This chain uses TRBV4-3 with TRBJ2-7; TCRdb's D call of TRBD1 is untestable without DNA. This CDR3 has 14 amino acids. In germline, CDR1 is LGHNA, CDR2 YSLEER. The CDR3: CASSPGTRGYEQYF.

The chain links TRBV6-6 to TRBJ2-2; TCRdb lists TRBD1, though no DNA is available to test this call. CDR1 is MNHNY, CDR2 SVGAGI, per germline (reference sequence). This CDR3 contains 16 residues. Here the CDR3 reads CASSYMDRGITGELFF.

The genes are TRBV14 and TRBJ2-1; TCRdb proposes TRBD1, but this gene call is untestable without DNA. Looked up from germline, CDR1 is SGHDN and CDR2 is FVKESK. There are 13 residues in the CDR3. The CDR3: CASSPTGGNEQFF.

The chain joins TRBV4-3 to TRBJ1-6; the D gene TCRdb calls, TRBD1, cannot be checked with no DNA. Germline values: CDR1 LGHNA, CDR2 YSLEER. This CDR3 contains 15 residues. The CDR3 is CASSQDRDRLSPLHF.

The rearrangement joins TRBV7-2 to TRBJ2-5. This CDR3 spans 13 amino acids. The germline CDR1 and CDR2 sequences are SGHTA and FQGNSA. CDR3 sequence: CASSLTPPETQYF.